The clone carrying this T cell receptor (beta chain) was counted only a few times. The target antigen is unknown. These data originate in a study of cytomegalovirus exposure and HLA in healthy donors. Study context: In a previous analysis, 117 million unique TCR beta sequences were found from 150 million to 200 million T cells. There were over 350 genotyped donors. Of these, roughly 80% fell in the genetic ancestry cluster associated with self-reported Caucasian donors.

General observations from the study: In a later analysis, a genetic analysis reported fewer productive-TCR N-insertions in an Asian-associated ancestry cluster than the cohort average.

CDR3 length equals 11 residues. The V end was cut by 5 bases, the J end by 6 bases, with 9 bases between. CDR1 and CDR2 (germline): SGHKS, YYEKEE (reference sequence). The PCR used 60 Vbeta and 13 Jbeta primers. The assay was immunoSEQ multiplex PCR, and TCRdb's table has in-frame clones only and misses some. The table records some 40,000 clones, approximately 70% of them present only once. The rearrangement joins TRBV5-5 to TRBJ2-7, with a possible D match to TRBD2 (5 bases). Sequencing was performed on PBMCs. The TCR originated in a man aged 35-49 years in good health and CMV-seronegative. The CDR3 is CASRREFEQYF. CDR3 coding DNA: TGTGCCAGCAGAAGGGAGTTCGAGCAGTACTTC. Full variable domain (outside the CDR3, taken from reference TRBV5-5 and TRBJ2-7): DAGVTQSPTHLIKTRGQQVTLRCSPISGHKSVSWYQQVLGQGPQFIFQYYEKEERGRGNFPDRFSARQFPNYSSELNVNALLLGDSALYLCASRREFEQYFGPGTRLTVT.